This note documents a single T cell receptor beta chain sequence. Its antigen is unknown. The data stem from a study of cytomegalovirus exposure and HLA in healthy donors. Assay: immunoSEQ multiplex PCR; the TCRdb copy retains only in-frame clones and omits some. Of 110,000 or so clones listed, approximately 88% are singletons. Findings and limits, study-wide: The study recorded about 160 TCR beta chains that were cytomegalovirus-associated. As confirmed in vitro, three CMV-associated chains were specific for CMV antigens.

With V trimmed by 4 bases and J by 0 bases, 8 bases remained unmatched. This CDR3 has 16 residues. Germline V lookup: CDR1 MNHNS, CDR2 SASEGT. The receptor comes from a man aged 18 to 35 in good health and CMV-seronegative. The source material was PBMCs. The genes are TRBV6-1 and TRBJ1-2, with 7 nucleotides matching TRBD1. This chain's CDR3 is CASSVGQALANYGYTF. The CDR3, as DNA: TGTGCCAGCAGTGTAGGACAGGCGTTAGCTAACTATGGCTACACCTTC.